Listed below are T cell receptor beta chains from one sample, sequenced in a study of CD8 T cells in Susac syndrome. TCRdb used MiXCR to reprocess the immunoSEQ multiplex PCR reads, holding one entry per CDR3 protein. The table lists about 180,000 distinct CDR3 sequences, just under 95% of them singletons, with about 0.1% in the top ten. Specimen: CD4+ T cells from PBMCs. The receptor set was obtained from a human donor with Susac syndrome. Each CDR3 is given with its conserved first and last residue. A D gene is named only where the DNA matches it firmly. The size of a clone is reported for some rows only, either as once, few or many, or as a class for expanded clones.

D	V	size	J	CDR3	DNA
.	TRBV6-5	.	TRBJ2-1	CASRRDPYNEQFF	TGTGCCAGCAGAAGAGATCCCTACAATGAGCAGTTCTTC
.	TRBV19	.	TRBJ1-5	CASSIEWNQPQHF	TGTGCCAGTAGTATCGAGTGGAATCAGCCCCAGCATTTT
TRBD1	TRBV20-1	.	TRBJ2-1	CSARTGGFNEQFF	TGCAGTGCTAGAACAGGGGGCTTTAATGAGCAGTTCTTC
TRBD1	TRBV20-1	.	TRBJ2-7	CSAGQGTYEQYF	TGCAGTGCTGGACAGGGGACCTACGAGCAGTACTTC
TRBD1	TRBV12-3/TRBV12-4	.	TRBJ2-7	CASSNGQGEQYF	TGTGCCAGCAGTAATGGACAGGGTGAGCAGTACTTC
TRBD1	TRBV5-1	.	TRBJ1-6	CASSLGAGQGTNSPLHF	TGCGCCAGCAGCTTGGGGGCCGGACAGGGGACCAATTCACCCCTCCACTTT
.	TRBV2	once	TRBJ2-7	CASQDTTTYEQYF	TGTGCCAGCCAAGACACCACCACCTACGAGCAGTACTTC
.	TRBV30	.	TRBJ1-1	CAWNRASEAFF	TGTGCCTGGAACAGGGCTAGTGAAGCTTTCTTT
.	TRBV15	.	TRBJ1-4	CATSEPFGISEKLFF	TGTGCCACCAGCGAACCATTTGGCATTTCTGAAAAACTGTTTTTT
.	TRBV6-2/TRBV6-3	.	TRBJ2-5	CASRLVEAETQYF	TGTGCCAGTAGACTAGTGGAGGCAGAGACCCAGTACTTC
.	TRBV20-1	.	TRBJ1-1	CSVLRGAGTEAFF	TGCAGTGTCCTTAGGGGGGCGGGCACTGAAGCTTTCTTT
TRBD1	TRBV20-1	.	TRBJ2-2	CSASRQGNTGELFF	TGCAGTGCTAGTAGACAGGGTAACACCGGGGAGCTGTTTTTT
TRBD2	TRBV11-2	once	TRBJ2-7	CASSRLAGAGYEQYF	TGTGCCAGCAGCCGGTTAGCGGGAGCGGGCTACGAGCAGTACTTC
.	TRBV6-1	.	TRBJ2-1	CASSGRRGLSYNEQFF	TGTGCCAGCAGTGGACGCCGGGGACTTTCCTACAATGAGCAGTTCTTC
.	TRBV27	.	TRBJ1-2	CASSTQQQGNYGYTF	TGTGCCAGCAGTACCCAACAACAGGGAAACTATGGCTACACCTTC
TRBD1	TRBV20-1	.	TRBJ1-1	CSARDFGQGVNAEAFF	TGCAGTGCTAGAGATTTTGGCCAGGGGGTAAACGCTGAAGCTTTCTTT
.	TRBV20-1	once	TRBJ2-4	CSARDLTGQAKNIQYF	TGCAGTGCTAGAGATCTAACGGGGCAAGCCAAAAACATTCAGTACTTC
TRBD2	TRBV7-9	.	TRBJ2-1	CASSPAGSRRNEQFF	TGTGCCAGCAGCCCAGCGGGGTCCCGGAGGAATGAGCAGTTCTTC
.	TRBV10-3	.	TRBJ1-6	CAIGPLGDNSPLHF	TGTGCCATAGGGCCTCTTGGAGATAATTCACCCCTCCACTTT
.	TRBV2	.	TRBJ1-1	CASRPEFGLNTEAFF	TGTGCCAGCCGACCCGAGTTTGGACTGAACACTGAAGCTTTCTTT